These 21 T cell receptor beta chains share one sample of origin, sequenced in a study of CD8 T cells in ankylosing spondylitis. Via MiXCR, TCRdb re-called the 5' RACE reads, giving one row per CDR3 protein. The sample records under 250,000 distinct CDR3 sequences, roughly a tenth being singletons. Sequencing was performed on blood, either unsorted or a sorted T cell fraction (not recorded which). These receptors were collected from a male donor with ankylosing spondylitis or in good health (not recorded which).

The chain couples TRBV7-9 to TRBJ2-5; D is possibly TRBD2 (5 bases). The CDR3 is 12 residues long. The germline V gene has CDR1 SEHNR and CDR2 FQNEAQ (reference sequence). The ends were cut back, 5 bases at V and 5 bases at J, with 9 bases in the middle. Here the CDR3 DNA reads TGTGCCAGCAGCACGGGGTCTGAGACCCAGTACTTC. Its translation: CASSTGSETQYF.

This clonotype was seen at least ten times. This chain connects TRBV29-1 to TRBJ1-1; TRBD1 might be the D (5 bases). Trimming left V 6 bases short and J 1 base short, with 15 bases between. Germline V gene sequence: CDR1 SQVTM, CDR2 ANQGSEA. This CDR3 spans 14 amino acids. In DNA form, the CDR3 reads TGCAGCGTGACCCTCAGTACAGGGAACACTGAAGCTTTCTTT. Encoded protein: CSVTLSTGNTEAFF.

The sample holds a few counts of this clonotype. The rearrangement joins TRBV29-1 to TRBJ2-1; 7 positions agree with TRBD1. Germline values: CDR1 SQVTM, CDR2 ANQGSEA. V dropped 7 bases and J dropped 0; count of bases not matched to a gene: 18. The CDR3 runs 18 residues. The chain's CDR3 is CSGFLGTAVLSSYNEQFF. Here the CDR3 DNA reads TGCAGCGGGTTTTTGGGGACAGCTGTCCTTAGCTCCTACAATGAGCAGTTCTTC.

This clonotype was seen more than once but under ten times. The chain joins TRBV12-3 or TRBV12-4 to TRBJ1-1, with TRBD1 identical over 7 bases. V was pared by 6 bases and J by 9 bases, with 7 bases of the junction left unmatched. This CDR3 is 12 amino acids long. CDR3 protein: CASSLTGAQAFF. The CDR3, as DNA: TGTGCCAGCAGCCTCACAGGGGCGCAAGCTTTCTTT.

This clonotype was counted many times. The genes are TRBV21-1 and TRBJ1-4; the table gives TRBD1 as D, unverified against the DNA. TRBV21-1 is a pseudogene segment. CDR3 length equals 17 residues. CDR3: CASMEETGIATNEKLFF. CDR3 nucleotides: TGTGCCAGCATGGAAGAGACAGGGATAGCAACTAATGAAAAACTGTTTTTT.

V and J are TRBV6-5 and TRBJ2-7, with a weak D call TRBD1 (5 bases). The germline V and J ends were trimmed by 6 bases and 6 bases, with 18 bases remaining between them. CDR1 is MNHEY and CDR2 is SVGAGI in the germline V gene. The CDR3 runs to 14 residues. CDR3 sequence (DNA): TGTGCCAGCAGAGGGTGGCCAGGGTTGGCCGAGCAGTACTTC. Protein: CASRGWPGLAEQYF.

This clonotype turned up a few times. The V call is TRBV2, the J call TRBJ2-3; 9 bases are shared with TRBD2. Unmatched junction bases numbered 7, after V lost 7 bases and J lost 2 bases. The CDR3 totals 15 residues. Germline assignment: CDR1 SNHLY and CDR2 FYNNEI. The CDR3 DNA follows: TGTGCCAGCAAGTTGCAGCGGGGGGCCACAGATACGCAGTATTTT. Protein: CASKLQRGATDTQYF.

This clonotype was counted between two and nine times. V is TRBV7-2 and J is TRBJ2-1, with D possibly being TRBD2 (5 bases). V was shortened by 2 bases and J by 7 bases, with 15 bases between the two germline ends. The CDR3 has 15 amino acids. CDR1 is SGHTA and CDR2 is FQGNSA in the germline V gene. CDR3: CASSLSGSGRNEQFF. The CDR3 DNA reads as TGTGCCAGCAGCTTATCGGGAAGTGGTCGTAATGAGCAGTTCTTC. Combining the CDR3 with reference TRBV7-2 and TRBJ2-1 gives the whole variable domain GAGVSQSPSNKVTEKGKDVELRCDPISGHTALYWYRQSLGQGLEFLIYFQGNSAPDKSGLPSDRFSAERTGGSVSTLTIQRTQQEDSAVYLCASSLSGSGRNEQFFGPGTRLTVL.

In its sample, this clonotype was seen many times. The genes are TRBV27 and TRBJ2-3, with 12 bases that match TRBD1. V was clipped by 6 bases and J by 8 bases; unmatched bases: 6. Per the germline V gene, CDR1 is MNHEY and CDR2 is SMNVEV (reference sequence). This CDR3 region has 14 residues. The CDR3 sequence is CASRGQGAIGTQYF. In nucleotides, the CDR3 is TGTGCCAGCAGGGGACAGGGGGCGATAGGTACGCAGTATTTT.

This chain joins TRBV6-1 and TRBJ1-5, with D possibly matching TRBD1 (5 bases). The CDR3 consists of 15 residues. V was pared by 6 bases and J by 4 bases, with 16 bases between. CDR1 is MNHNS and CDR2 is SASEGT in the germline V gene. The CDR3 bases are TGTGCCAGCAGAGGGGTTCCGGCAGAAAATCAGCCCCAGCATTTT. Protein sequence: CASRGVPAENQPQHF.

The genes are TRBV15 and TRBJ1-1, with 9 bases matching TRBD1. The germline gives CDR1 LNHNV, CDR2 YYDKDF (reference sequence). The CDR3 runs 14 residues. Trimming removed 1 base from V and 7 bases from J; junction bases left unmatched: 4. CDR3 region: CATSRVPGQGEAFF. CDR3 DNA: TGTGCCACCAGCAGAGTCCCGGGACAGGGTGAAGCTTTCTTT.

The chain is built from TRBV5-1 and TRBJ2-3; no definite D call. Germline values: CDR1 SGHRS, CDR2 YFSETQ. The CDR3 length is 14 residues. The germline V and J ends were trimmed by 4 bases and 1 base, with 10 bases remaining between them. CDR3 coding DNA: TGCGCCAGCAGCCCGGATCCCCGCACAGATACGCAGTATTTT. Translation: CASSPDPRTDTQYF.

This clonotype was seen ten or more times. This rearrangement joins TRBV4-1 to TRBJ2-7; D could derive from TRBD1 or TRBD2 (7 bases each). With 0 bases removed from V and 0 bases from J, the gap between germline ends came to 15 bases. The germline V gene has CDR1 MGHRA and CDR2 YSYEKL. The length of the CDR3 is 17 residues. The CDR3 region is CASSQDTSGGDSYEQYF. CDR3 nucleotides: TGCGCCAGCAGCCAAGATACCTCAGGGGGGGACTCCTACGAGCAGTACTTC.

This clonotype was observed many times. The chain combines TRBV12-3 or TRBV12-4 with TRBJ1-1, with D perhaps TRBD1 (6 bases). V was clipped by 7 bases and J by 3 bases, with 12 bases between them. The CDR3 is made up of 13 amino acids. The CDR3 sequence is CASKGEGDTEAFF. CDR3 sequence (DNA): TGTGCCAGCAAGGGGGAGGGGGACACTGAAGCTTTCTTT.

The chain combines TRBV10-2 with TRBJ2-7; D ambiguous. Germline CDR1 WSHSY, CDR2 SAAADI. The length of the CDR3 is 12 residues. Between the trimmed V and J ends, which lost 3 bases and 2 bases, there was a span of 5 bases. CDR3 DNA sequence: TGCGCCAGCAGTGACTCCACCTACGAGCAGTACTTC. This sequence encodes CASSDSTYEQYF.

This clonotype was detected only a few times. The chain recombines TRBV2 with TRBJ1-5, with D tentatively TRBD1 (6 bases). The CDR3 loop spans 15 amino acids. The germline V gene has CDR1 SNHLY and CDR2 FYNNEI. Trimming took off 1 base at V and 5 bases at J, with 12 bases between the two ends. Here the CDR3 reads CASSEGRGGDQPQHF. The CDR3 DNA is TGTGCCAGCAGTGAAGGCAGGGGCGGTGATCAGCCCCAGCATTTT.

On this clonotype itself: A much larger clone is a single base away; this may be a read error. This chain uses TRBV20-1 with TRBJ2-1; D may be TRBD2 (6 bases). Per germline, CDR1 DFQATT and CDR2 SNEGSKA (reference sequence). The CDR3 has 14 residues. The CDR3 DNA reads TGCTGTGCTAGATTCGGAGGGATGTACAATGAGCAGTTCTTC. It codes for CCARFGGMYNEQFF.

This clonotype was seen a handful of times. The gene calls are TRBV30 and TRBJ2-1; 9 bases fit TRBD1. CDR3 length: 15 residues. CDR1 and CDR2 from the germline V gene are GTSNPN and SVGIG (reference sequence). V dropped 2 bases and J dropped 4; count of bases not matched to a gene: 6. CDR3 residues: CAWSPPGTGYNEQFF. The CDR3 DNA is TGTGCCTGGAGTCCCCCGGGGACAGGGTACAATGAGCAGTTCTTC.

The table lists this clonotype with many counts. Here the CDR3 DNA reads TGCGCCAGCAGCTTGTCGGACATAAGCTACACCTTC. It translates to CASSLSDISYTF. V and J are TRBV5-1 and TRBJ1-2; TRBD1 is a possible D gene (5 bases). Germline assignment: CDR1 SGHRS and CDR2 YFSETQ. This CDR3 has 12 residues. V lost 1 base and J 9 bases, leaving 10 bases between the germline ends.

This clonotype showed up many times. This rearrangement joins TRBV27 to TRBJ2-2, with D possibly being TRBD1 or TRBD2 (6 bases each). The V and J ends lost 1 base and 2 bases respectively, with 8 bases between them. The germline gives CDR1 MNHEY, CDR2 SMNVEV (reference sequence). CDR3 length equals 15 residues. This CDR3 reads CASSLLGGNTGELFF. The CDR3 DNA reads as TGTGCCAGCAGTTTATTGGGGGGCAACACCGGGGAGCTGTTTTTT.

This clonotype was found a few times. A much larger clone lies a single base off, so this may be a read error. J is TRBJ1-5 and V is TRBV20-1; a possible D gene is TRBD1 (6 bases). The germline gives CDR1 DFQATT, CDR2 SNEGSKA (reference sequence). This CDR3 contains 15 residues. This CDR3 reads CCAGGPGDSNQPQHF. The CDR3, as DNA: TGCTGTGCTGGTGGTCCAGGGGATAGCAATCAGCCCCAGCATTTT.